The clone carrying this T cell receptor (beta chain) was found many times. With V trimmed by 2 bases and J by 4 bases, 7 bases remained unmatched. The CDR3 covers 16 residues. Germline lookup yields CDR1 MNHEY and CDR2 SVGAGI. This sample was taken from a study of early T cells in non-severe SARS-CoV-2 infection. Each single cDNA molecule received a unique molecular identifier. MiXCR, run by TCRdb on the 5' RACE reads, gives a single entry per CDR3 protein. Of roughly 93,000 distinct CDR3 sequences in the sample, about 15% were seen once. This TCR derives from an adult who was a healthcare worker with PCR-confirmed SARS-CoV-2 infection or an uninfected control (not recorded which). Specimen: whole blood. The gene calls are TRBV6-5 and TRBJ2-5, with 10 nucleotides matching TRBD2. This chain's CDR3 is CASSYGLAGASETQYF. CDR3 coding DNA: TGTGCCAGCAGTTACGGCCTAGCGGGGGCATCAGAGACCCAGTACTTC.